Listed below are T cell receptor beta chains from one sample, sequenced in a study of Ad26.COV2.S vaccination and SARS-CoV-2 variants. TCRdb keeps only in-frame clones here, not all; method: immunoSEQ multiplex PCR. The table includes about 680,000 clones, around 90% detected once. Material: peripheral blood, obtained in a trial of Ad26.COV2.S vaccine versus placebo. Receptor source: a person between 18 and 65 years old who received the Ad26.COV2.S COVID-19 vaccine or a placebo. The CDR3 runs from the conserved cysteine through the conserved F or W. D genes are given only for firm matches. Clone size is shown for a subset of rows, as once, few, many or a class of expanded clone.

abundance	v_gene	d_gene	j_gene	CDR3aa	CDR3nt
NA	TRBV25-1	NA	TRBJ2-7	CASSATDYEQYF	TGTGCCAGCAGTGCCACAGACTACGAGCAGTACTTC
NA	TRBV6-6	NA	TRBJ1-1	CASSYSDRMNTEAFF	TGTGCCAGCAGTTACTCAGACCGTATGAACACTGAAGCTTTCTTT
NA	TRBV3-1/TRBV3-2	NA	TRBJ1-1	CASSQWGTEAFF	TGTGCCAGCAGCCAATGGGGGACTGAAGCTTTCTTT
NA	TRBV12-3/TRBV12-4	NA	TRBJ1-1	CASSLQMNTEAFF	TGTGCCAGCAGCCTACAGATGAACACTGAAGCTTTCTTT
once	TRBV19	NA	TRBJ1-2	CASTFGRLPNYGYTF	TGTGCCAGTACCTTCGGGAGACTCCCTAACTATGGCTACACCTTC
NA	TRBV9	TRBD2	TRBJ2-3	CASSQAGLAGGSTDTQYF	TGTGCCAGCAGTCAAGCCGGACTAGCGGGGGGGAGCACAGATACGCAGTATTTT
NA	TRBV27	NA	TRBJ1-2	CASSRWDGYTF	TGTGCCAGCAGTCGGTGGGACGGCTACACCTTC
NA	TRBV3-1/TRBV3-2	NA	TRBJ2-7	CASSLLGGKQGGNEQYF	TGTGCCAGCAGCCTCCTGGGGGGGAAACAGGGCGGGAACGAGCAGTACTTC
NA	TRBV6-5	NA	TRBJ1-2	CASTRRGEGDGYTF	TGTGCCAGCACCCGAAGGGGAGAAGGTGATGGCTACACCTTC
NA	TRBV10-2	TRBD1	TRBJ2-5	CASSAGQGTETQYF	TGCGCCAGCAGTGCCGGACAGGGGACAGAGACCCAGTACTTC
NA	TRBV30	NA	TRBJ2-7	CAWSVRDEQYF	TGTGCCTGGAGTGTCCGGGACGAGCAGTACTTC
NA	TRBV6-5	TRBD1	TRBJ1-1	CASSSRQGTQAFF	TGTGCCAGCAGTTCCAGACAGGGTACTCAAGCTTTCTTT
NA	TRBV29-1	TRBD1	TRBJ2-2	CSVRGTENTGELFF	TGCAGCGTTCGAGGGACAGAAAACACCGGGGAGCTGTTTTTT
once	TRBV7-2	NA	TRBJ2-2	CASSLARQGRTGELFF	TGTGCCAGCAGCTTAGCTAGGCAGGGTCGGACCGGGGAGCTGTTTTTT
NA	TRBV6-5	NA	TRBJ1-5	CASSYSWGQPQHF	TGTGCCAGCAGTTACTCATGGGGGCAGCCCCAGCATTTT
NA	TRBV5-4	TRBD2	TRBJ2-5	CASTLAGGGGETQYF	TGTGCCAGCACCCTAGCGGGAGGAGGGGGGGAGACCCAGTACTTC
NA	TRBV9	NA	TRBJ1-4	CASSPMTPREGEGEKLFF	TGTGCCAGCAGCCCCATGACGCCAAGGGAGGGGGAAGGTGAAAAACTGTTTTTT
NA	TRBV7-9	NA	TRBJ1-1	CASSFQGRTEAFF	TGTGCCAGCAGCTTTCAGGGGAGAACTGAAGCTTTCTTT
once	TRBV19	NA	TRBJ1-4	CASSIVRATNEKLFF	TGTGCCAGTAGTATAGTGAGAGCAACTAATGAAAAACTGTTTTTT
few	TRBV2	NA	TRBJ1-5	CASAQESRQPQHF	TGTGCCAGCGCTCAGGAGAGTCGGCAGCCCCAGCATTTT
few	TRBV29-1	NA	TRBJ1-4	CSVLDRRNEKLFF	TGCAGCGTTCTGGACAGACGAAACGAAAAACTGTTTTTT
NA	TRBV14	NA	TRBJ1-1	CASSQVNRLNTEAFF	TGTGCCAGCAGCCAAGTTAACAGGTTGAACACTGAAGCTTTCTTT
few	TRBV5-4	NA	TRBJ1-2	CASSLETLNYGYTF	TGTGCCAGCAGCTTAGAAACGCTGAACTATGGCTACACCTTC
few	TRBV27	NA	TRBJ2-7	CASSLFPGPYEQYF	TGTGCCAGCAGTTTATTTCCGGGACCCTACGAGCAGTACTTC
NA	TRBV5-1	NA	TRBJ2-2	CASSLTGAYTGELFF	TGCGCCAGCAGCTTGACGGGGGCTTACACCGGGGAGCTGTTTTTT
NA	TRBV7-2	NA	TRBJ2-7	CASSLDKYEQYF	TGTGCCAGCAGCCTCGACAAGTACGAGCAGTACTTC
NA	TRBV5-6	NA	TRBJ1-3	CASSLVSGRSGNTIYF	TGTGCCAGCAGCTTGGTTTCAGGGCGATCTGGAAACACCATATATTTT
NA	TRBV5-1	TRBD1	TRBJ2-7	CASSLVGQAYEQYF	TGCGCCAGCAGCTTGGTAGGACAGGCCTACGAGCAGTACTTC
NA	TRBV5-4	NA	TRBJ2-6	CASSLWGSGANVLTF	TGTGCCAGCAGCTTGTGGGGGTCTGGGGCCAACGTCCTGACTTTC